This T cell receptor (beta chain) was found in a study of HIV-infected patients and healthy controls. Whole-study findings and limits: HIV+ repertoires were severely depleted of MAIT alpha-chain CDR3s, unlike healthy controls.

CDR1 SGHVS and CDR2 FQNEAQ come from the germline V gene. The V and J ends lost 4 bases and 3 bases respectively, with 14 bases between them. This CDR3 has 15 residues. Reverse transcription used 450 to 550 ng RNA and constant-region primers for alpha and beta. Each of the alpha and beta chains got its own library through chain-specific third strand synthesis with indices. Priming off the SP2 site generated the second strand. Each molecule carried a 12-nucleotide identifier made of two joined random hexamers added before amplification. TCRdb processed the 5' RACE reads anew with MiXCR; each CDR3 protein has one entry. The repertoire holds about 14,000 distinct CDR3 sequences, with roughly an eighth as singletons. Many counts were recorded for this clonotype. Its antigen is still unknown. Roughly three months, about 14 weeks, into antiretroviral therapy, follow-up blood was collected. The repertoire came from unfractionated whole blood and reflected all unsorted peripheral T cells.

The sample consisted of blood, taken during antiretroviral therapy. The source is an adult with HIV infection. The donor label of this sample is uncertain. This chain joins TRBV7-8 and TRBJ2-3; maybe TRBD1 (6 bases). CDR3 in amino acids: CASSSRQGTTDTQYF. Here the CDR3 DNA reads TGTGCCAGCAGCTCGCGCCAAGGGACAACAGATACGCAGTATTTT. The full variable domain, completed using reference TRBV7-8 and TRBJ2-3, is GAGVSQSPRYKVAKRGQDVALRCDPISGHVSLFWYQQALGQGPEFLTYFQNEAQLDKSGLPSDRFFAERPEGSVSTLKIQRTQQEDSAVYLCASSSRQGTTDTQYFGPGTRLTVL.